This T cell receptor beta chain was retrieved from a study of blood T cell repertoires in COVID-19. As originally analysed: It was from reference gene primer amplification that nucleated cell counts were estimated. Assay: immunoSEQ multiplex PCR; the TCRdb copy retains only in-frame clones and omits some. For V, J and clone size, that table is used; D and trimming come from the DNA. Here the sample spans approximately 220,000 clones, around 84% being singletons. From germline, CDR1 is KGHSH and CDR2 LQKENI. This CDR3 has 13 amino acids. V was cut by 5 bases and J by 5 bases, with 12 bases left in between.

What was sequenced was peripheral blood. The receptor's source is a woman aged 60-75 years who had recovered from COVID-19. V usage is TRBV18 and J usage is TRBJ1-2; possible D gene TRBD1, 6 bases. The CDR3 DNA follows: TGTGCCAGCTCAGAGGACAGAGAATATGGCTACACCTTC. It encodes CASSEDREYGYTF.